These 24 T cell receptor beta chains share one sample of origin, sequenced in a study of blood T cell repertoires in COVID-19. The table came from immunoSEQ multiplex PCR; TCRdb's copy has only in-frame clones and leaves some out. The sample yields about 280,000 clones, 80% to 85% seen once. Sample: PBMCs or T cells enriched from blood (not recorded which). Receptors originate from a man aged 35 to 55 who had been exposed to COVID-19.

CDR3 region: CASSSGTSSETQYF. CDR3 DNA: TGCGCCAGCAGCTCCGGGACTAGCAGCGAGACCCAGTACTTC. The chain recombines TRBV5-1 with TRBJ2-5; 9 nucleotides agree with TRBD2. This CDR3 spans 14 amino acids. Unmatched junction bases numbered 5, after V lost 3 bases and J lost 5 bases. The germline V gene has CDR1 SGHRS and CDR2 YFSETQ.

The genes are TRBV9 and TRBJ2-3, with 9 bases matching TRBD2. This CDR3 region has 17 residues. Germline V lookup: CDR1 SGDLS, CDR2 YYNGEE. The V and J ends lost 4 bases and 0 bases, in that order; junction bases with no gene match: 9. The CDR3 DNA reads as TGTGCCAGCAGCCCCTTAGCGGGAGTGAGGAGCACAGATACGCAGTATTTT. It encodes CASSPLAGVRSTDTQYF.

This chain's CDR3 is CASSLGVRETQYF. DNA for the CDR3: TGTGCCAGCAGCTTAGGAGTGCGGGAGACCCAGTACTTC. This sequence joins TRBV11-2 and TRBJ2-5, with unresolved D. This CDR3 contains 13 residues. Trimming removed 1 base at V and 5 bases at J, with 8 bases between. CDR1 and CDR2 (germline): SGHAT, FQNNGV. Full variable domain (missing parts from reference TRBV11-2 and TRBJ2-5): EAGVAQSPRYKIIEKRQSVAFWCNPISGHATLYWYQQILGQGPKLLIQFQNNGVVDDSQLPKDRFSAERLKGVDSTLKIQPAKLEDSAVYLCASSLGVRETQYFGPGTRLLVL.

V usage is TRBV28 and J usage is TRBJ2-5; no firm D call. The germline V and J ends were trimmed by 6 bases and 5 bases, with 4 bases remaining between them. The germline V gene has CDR1 MDHEN and CDR2 SYDVKM. The CDR3 has 10 residues. CDR3 DNA sequence: TGTGCCAGCAGACGGGAGACCCAGTACTTC. Its translation is CASRRETQYF.

The chain carries TRBV20-1 and TRBJ1-2, with D uncertain. V was pared by 3 bases and J by 13 bases, with 15 bases between. Germline CDR1 and CDR2: DFQATT and SNEGSKA (reference sequence). This CDR3 contains 11 residues. CDR3 nucleotides: TGCAGTGCTAGGTGGGAAGAGGGTTTCACCTTC. This encodes CSARWEEGFTF.

This clone was seen only once. This chain joins TRBV5-1 and TRBJ2-7, with a tentative D call TRBD2 (6 bases). Germline-derived CDR1 and CDR2 are SGHRS and YFSETQ. V lost 5 bases and J 2 bases, leaving 14 bases between the germline ends. The CDR3 contains 14 residues. The CDR3 spells CASSDPSVPYEQYF. CDR3 DNA: TGCGCCAGCAGTGACCCTAGCGTCCCCTACGAGCAGTACTTC.

The chain combines TRBV15 with TRBJ2-7; TRBD2 might be the D (7 bases). Germline V gene data show CDR1 as LNHNV and CDR2 as YYDKDF (reference sequence). V lost 4 bases to trimming and J lost 1 base, with 17 bases between them. The CDR3 runs to 16 residues. In DNA form, the CDR3 reads TGTGCCACCAGCAAAGGGGGGGCAGGTATTTCCTACGAGCAGTACTTC. Protein product: CATSKGGAGISYEQYF.

Worth noting for this clone: Other DNA sequences within the sample encode an identical CDR3. The chain links TRBV29-1 to TRBJ1-2; the D is unclear. V lost 5 bases and J 3 bases, leaving 4 bases between the germline ends. CDR3 length: 10 amino acids. Germline V gives CDR1 SQVTM, CDR2 ANQGSEA. CDR3 nucleotides: TGCAGCGTTCTTCACTATGGCTACACCTTC. Amino acid sequence: CSVLHYGYTF.

The CDR3 nucleotides are TGTGCCAGCAGCGTTACTAGCGGCCCCACCGGGGAGCTGTTTTTT. This translates into CASSVTSGPTGELFF. The rearrangement joins TRBV9 to TRBJ2-2, with 8 bases identical to TRBD2. Germline trimming cut 2 bases from V and 4 bases from J; bases unmatched to any gene: 4. CDR1 and CDR2 from the germline V gene are SGDLS and YYNGEE. The CDR3 is made up of 15 amino acids.

V gene TRBV11-1 combines with J gene TRBJ2-1; TRBD2 aligns across 7 bases. The trim removed 5 bases at V and 7 bases at J, leaving 11 bases unmatched. Germline CDR1 and CDR2: SGHAT and FQDESV (reference sequence). The CDR3 contains 15 residues. In DNA, the CDR3 is TGTGCCAGCAGCCGGTTCGGGAGGACCAGGAATGAGCAGTTCTTC. Amino acid sequence: CASSRFGRTRNEQFF. Variable domain in full (rest from reference TRBV11-1 and TRBJ2-1): EAEVAQSPRYKITEKSQAVAFWCDPISGHATLYWYRQILGQGPELLVQFQDESVVDDSQLPKDRFSAERLKGVDSTLKIQPAELGDSAMYLCASSRFGRTRNEQFFGPGTRLTVL.

This clone occurred once. The chain links TRBV15 to TRBJ2-2; D gene ambiguous. The V end lost 0 bases, the J end lost 6 bases, and 5 bases lay between the germline ends. The CDR3 is made up of 13 amino acids. Germline V gene lookup returns CDR1 LNHNV and CDR2 YYDKDF (reference sequence). Here the CDR3 reads CATSRDGPGELFF. DNA of the CDR3: TGTGCCACCAGCAGAGATGGCCCCGGGGAGCTGTTTTTT.

The chain recombines TRBV10-1 with TRBJ2-3; a weak D match, TRBD2 (5 bases). Germline CDR1 and CDR2: WNHNN and SYGVQD (reference sequence). This CDR3 has 17 residues. Trimming stripped 6 bases from V and 2 bases from J, with 21 bases between. The CDR3 DNA sequence: TGCGCCAGCAGCTCGGGTTATTCCCGGGGTCCCACAGATACGCAGTATTTT. Encoded protein: CASSSGYSRGPTDTQYF.

V and J are TRBV27 and TRBJ1-2; D unclear. The V gene lost 7 bases and the J gene lost 8 bases, with 23 bases spanning the gap. The CDR3 is 15 amino acids. Germline CDR1 MNHEY, CDR2 SMNVEV (reference sequence). The CDR3: CASKKIIDYSHGYTF. CDR3 nucleotide sequence: TGTGCCAGCAAGAAAATAATCGACTATTCTCACGGCTACACCTTC.

The rearrangement links TRBV4-1 to TRBJ2-5, with 7 bases that match TRBD2. The length of the CDR3 is 16 residues. The ends lost 1 base at V and 7 bases at J; junction bases unmatched: 12. Germline V lookup: CDR1 MGHRA, CDR2 YSYEKL. CDR3 DNA: TGCGCCAGCAGCCAAGGGACTAGAGAGAGGATGAGGACCCAGTACTTC. Protein product: CASSQGTRERMRTQYF.

The chain is built from TRBV12-3 or TRBV12-4 and TRBJ1-2; maybe TRBD1 (6 bases). V was trimmed by 2 bases and J by 6 bases, leaving 10 bases between them. CDR3 length equals 13 residues. CDR3 residues: CASSLSGAHGYTF. CDR3 coding DNA: TGTGCCAGCAGTTTATCAGGGGCCCATGGCTACACCTTC.

The genes are TRBV5-4 and TRBJ1-1; perhaps TRBD1 as D (5 bases). The germline gives CDR1 SGHNT, CDR2 YYREEE (reference sequence). Trimming pared 7 bases from V and 1 base from J, leaving 20 bases between. The CDR3 is 16 residues long. DNA for the CDR3: TGTGCCAGCCGACAGAAAATTAACACTCGGAACACTGAAGCTTTCTTT. Its protein product is CASRQKINTRNTEAFF.

The chain has TRBV6-4 and TRBJ1-5; the match to TRBD1 covers 8 bases. The V segment lost 7 bases and the J segment 7 bases; nucleotides outside the gene matches: 6. Germline V CDR1 and CDR2: MRHNA, SNTAGT. There are 13 residues in the CDR3. For the CDR3, the DNA is TGTGCCAGCATCACAGGGGGGGGGCAGCCCCAGCATTTT. The encoded protein is CASITGGGQPQHF.

The rearrangement uses TRBV7-9 and TRBJ1-2, with unresolved D. V was cut by 5 bases and J by 8 bases, with 15 bases left in between. Germline lookup yields CDR1 SEHNR and CDR2 FQNEAQ (reference sequence). CDR3 length: 13 residues. The CDR3 reads CASSPSQFGGYTF. CDR3 DNA sequence: TGTGCCAGCAGCCCATCGCAGTTCGGGGGCTACACCTTC.

CDR3 nucleotide sequence: TGTGCCAGCAGCCCGTTATCCCTAAAGGACAGGGTGGCAGATACGCAGTATTTT. Its protein is CASSPLSLKDRVADTQYF. The rearrangement joins TRBV13 to TRBJ2-3; TRBD1 agrees at 8 bases. The CDR3 covers 18 residues. Germline values: CDR1 PRHDT, CDR2 FYEKMQ (reference sequence). J was trimmed by 4 bases and V by 5 bases; bases with no gene match: 17.

V is TRBV7-9 and J is TRBJ2-6, with 8 bases fitting TRBD1. The CDR3 is made up of 17 amino acids. Germline V lookup: CDR1 SEHNR, CDR2 FQNEAQ (reference sequence). V was clipped by 5 bases and J by 0 bases; unmatched bases: 6. CDR3 region: CASSLGQGSSGANVLTF. Here the CDR3 DNA reads TGTGCCAGCAGCCTAGGACAGGGATCCTCTGGGGCCAACGTCCTGACTTTC.

The chain is built from TRBV3-1 (or the pseudogene TRBV3-2) and TRBJ1-5; no definite D call. Germline V CDR1 and CDR2: LGHDT, YNNKEL (reference sequence). CDR3 length: 13 amino acids. V lost 2 bases and J 5 bases, leaving 7 bases between the germline ends. The chain's CDR3 is CASSQSSDQPQHF. CDR3 nucleotide sequence: TGTGCCAGCAGCCAATCTTCAGATCAGCCCCAGCATTTT.

The chain uses TRBV10-3 and TRBJ2-2; D not certain. V lost 11 bases and J 2 bases, leaving 15 bases between the germline ends. The CDR3 is 14 amino acids. Germline loops: CDR1 ENHRY, CDR2 SYGVKD. The CDR3 loop reads CAGSRVRNTGELFF. The CDR3 bases are TGTGCCGGATCACGGGTGAGAAACACCGGGGAGCTGTTTTTT.

The chain has TRBV12-5 and TRBJ2-2; 8 bases are a match to TRBD2. V trimming: 2 bases; J trimming: 5 bases; junction bases outside the gene matches: 16. Germline V lookup: CDR1 LGHNT, CDR2 FRNRAP. The CDR3 loop spans 19 amino acids. The CDR3 region is CASGLLIAGSGGRTGELFF. The DNA for the CDR3 is TGTGCTAGTGGTTTGTTGATTGCGGGGAGTGGCGGGAGGACCGGGGAGCTGTTTTTT.

The genes are TRBV6-5 and TRBJ2-7; a possible D gene is TRBD1 (6 bases). V was clipped by 6 bases and J by 1 base, with 7 bases between them. The CDR3 has 12 amino acids. CDR1 and CDR2 (germline): MNHEY, SVGAGI. CDR3 loop: CASRTGSYEQYF. The DNA for the CDR3 is TGTGCCAGCAGGACAGGTTCCTACGAGCAGTACTTC.